This TCR beta chain was observed in a study of blood T cell repertoires in COVID-19. Study as a whole: Samples taken during acute and convalescent COVID-19 were collected in the United States, Italy and Spain. PBMCs, B-cell-depleted T cells, or T cells were the source of the cDNA or gDNA that made up the material.

In the original analysis: Using reference gene primer amplification, nucleated cell counts were estimated. Repertoires were generated with immunoSEQ multiplex PCR, while TCRdb's copy carries only in-frame clones and drops some. The V and J calls and clone size are taken from that table; D and trimming were inferred from the DNA. The top ten hold 25% to 30% of the sample, which has tens of thousands of clones, 65% to 80% seen once. Trimming left V 5 bases short and J 4 bases short, with 18 bases between. The length of the CDR3 is 16 residues. Germline values: CDR1 SEHNR, CDR2 FQNEAQ (reference sequence).

The V gene is TRBV7-9, the J gene TRBJ2-1; maybe TRBD1 (6 bases). This receptor was obtained from an elderly woman with active or convalescent COVID-19. Sequencing was carried out using peripheral blood. CDR3 bases: TGTGCCAGCAGCACTACCATAGGGGGTTATTACAATGAGCAGTTCTTC. Translation gives CASSTTIGGYYNEQFF. The full variable domain, in which reference TRBV7-9 and TRBJ2-1 provide the parts outside the CDR3, is DTGVSQNPRHKITKRGQNVTFRCDPISEHNRLYWYRQTLGQGPEFLTYFQNEAQLEKSRLLSDRFSAERPKGSFSTLEIQRTEQGDSAMYLCASSTTIGGYYNEQFFGPGTRLTVL.